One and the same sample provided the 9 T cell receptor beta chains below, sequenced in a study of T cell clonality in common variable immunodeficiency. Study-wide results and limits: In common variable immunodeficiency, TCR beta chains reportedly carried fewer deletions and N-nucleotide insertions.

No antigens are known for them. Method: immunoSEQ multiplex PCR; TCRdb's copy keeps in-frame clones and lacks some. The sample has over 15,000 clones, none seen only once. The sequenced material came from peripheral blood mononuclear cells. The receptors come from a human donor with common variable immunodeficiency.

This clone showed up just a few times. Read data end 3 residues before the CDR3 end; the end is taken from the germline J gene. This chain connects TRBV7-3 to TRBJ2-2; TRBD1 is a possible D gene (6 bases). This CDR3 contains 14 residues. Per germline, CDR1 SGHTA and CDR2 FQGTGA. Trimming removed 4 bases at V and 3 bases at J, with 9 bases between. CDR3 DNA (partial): TGTGCCAGCAGCTCCCGGACAGACACCGGGGAG. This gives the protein CASSSRTDTGE. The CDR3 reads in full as CASSSRTDTGELFF. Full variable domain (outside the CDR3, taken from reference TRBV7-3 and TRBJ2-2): GAGVSQTPSNKVTEKGKYVELRCDPISGHTALYWYRQSLGQGPEFLIYFQGTGAADDSGLPNDRFFAVRPEGSVSTLKIQRTERGDSAVYLCASSSRTDTGELFFGEGSRLTVL.

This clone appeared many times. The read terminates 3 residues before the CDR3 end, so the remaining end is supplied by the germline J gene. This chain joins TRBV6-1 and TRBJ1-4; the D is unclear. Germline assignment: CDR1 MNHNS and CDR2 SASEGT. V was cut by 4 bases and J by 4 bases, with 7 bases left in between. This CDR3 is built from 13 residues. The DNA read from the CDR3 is TGTGCCAGCAGTGGATCAGATAATGAAAAA. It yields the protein CASSGSDNEK. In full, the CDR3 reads CASSGSDNEKLFF.

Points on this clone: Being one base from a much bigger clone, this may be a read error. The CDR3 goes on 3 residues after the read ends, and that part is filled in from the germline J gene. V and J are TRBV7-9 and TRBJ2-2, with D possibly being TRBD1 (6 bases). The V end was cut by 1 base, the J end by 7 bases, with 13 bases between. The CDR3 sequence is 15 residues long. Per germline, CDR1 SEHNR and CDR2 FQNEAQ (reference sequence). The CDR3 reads CASSLEQGYIGELFF. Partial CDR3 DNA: TGTGCCAGCAGCTTAGAACAGGGCTACATCGGGGAG.

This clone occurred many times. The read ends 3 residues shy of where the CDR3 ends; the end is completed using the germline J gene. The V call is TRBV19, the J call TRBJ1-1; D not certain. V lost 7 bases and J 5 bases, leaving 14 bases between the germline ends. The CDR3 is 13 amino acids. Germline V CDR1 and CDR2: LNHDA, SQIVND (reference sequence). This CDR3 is CASTNAERTEAFF. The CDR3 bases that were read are TGTGCCAGTACAAACGCCGAAAGGACTGAA.

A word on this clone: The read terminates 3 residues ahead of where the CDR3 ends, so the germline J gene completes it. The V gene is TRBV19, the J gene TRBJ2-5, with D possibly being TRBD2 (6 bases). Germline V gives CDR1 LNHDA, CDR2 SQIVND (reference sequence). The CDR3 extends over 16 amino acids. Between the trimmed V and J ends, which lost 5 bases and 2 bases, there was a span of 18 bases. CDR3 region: CASSALTIAAQETQYF. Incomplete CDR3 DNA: TGTGCCAGTAGTGCCCTTACTATAGCGGCACAAGAGACC.

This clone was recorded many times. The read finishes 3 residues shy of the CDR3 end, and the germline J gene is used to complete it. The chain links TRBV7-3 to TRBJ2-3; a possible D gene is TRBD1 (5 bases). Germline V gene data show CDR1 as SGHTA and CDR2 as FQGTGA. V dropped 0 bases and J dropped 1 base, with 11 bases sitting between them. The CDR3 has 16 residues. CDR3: CASSLTTGRGTDTQYF. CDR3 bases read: TGTGCCAGCAGCTTAACCACGGGCAGGGGCACAGATACG.

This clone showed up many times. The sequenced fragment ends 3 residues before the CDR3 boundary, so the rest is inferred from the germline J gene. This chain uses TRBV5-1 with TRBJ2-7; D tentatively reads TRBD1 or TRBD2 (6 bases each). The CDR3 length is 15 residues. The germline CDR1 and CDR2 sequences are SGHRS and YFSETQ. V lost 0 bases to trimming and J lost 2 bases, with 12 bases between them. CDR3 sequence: CASSLDQGRPYEQYF. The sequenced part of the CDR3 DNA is TGCGCCAGCAGCTTGGACCAGGGGAGGCCCTACGAG.

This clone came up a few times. CDR3 DNA, as far as it was read: TGTGCCAGCAGTTACACTAGCGGGAGGCCCACAGATACG. Amino acid sequence: CASSYTSGRPTDT. The entire CDR3 sequence reads CASSYTSGRPTDTQYF. This chain links TRBV6-2 or TRBV6-3 with TRBJ2-3; TRBD2 matches 12 bases. The read ends 3 residues shy of where the CDR3 ends; the end is completed using the germline J gene. The CDR3 totals 16 residues. Germline trimming cut 2 bases from V and 2 bases from J; bases unmatched to any gene: 2. CDR1 MNHEY and CDR2 SVGEGT come from the germline V gene.

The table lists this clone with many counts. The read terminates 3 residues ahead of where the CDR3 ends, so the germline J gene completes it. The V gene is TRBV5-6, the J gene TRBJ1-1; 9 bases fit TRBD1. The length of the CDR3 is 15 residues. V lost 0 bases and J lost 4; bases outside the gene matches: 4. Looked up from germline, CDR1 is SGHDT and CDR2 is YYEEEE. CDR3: CASSLGGGQGTEAFF. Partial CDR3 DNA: TGTGCCAGCAGCTTGGGGGGGGGACAGGGCACTGAA.